This TCR beta chain was sequenced in a study of molecular identifiers for immune sequencing clone quantification. Naive CD8 libraries used roughly 18,000 to 1,000,000 sorted cells and 10%, 30% or 50% RNA. Germline CDR1 and CDR2: SGHTA and FQGNSA. The CDR3 is 14 amino acids. A single record per CDR3 protein comes from TCRdb applying MiXCR to the PCR reads. The table has some 590,000 distinct CDR3 sequences, about 25% seen once. Study-level points and caveats: Clones that exceeded 20 RNA copies held over 98% of effector molecules, yet under 1% in naive cells.

With respect to this clonotype: Its antigen is unidentified. A read error may explain this, as a much larger clone is one base away.

The V and J genes are TRBV7-2 and TRBJ2-1, with 8 bases fitting TRBD2. The receptor was isolated from a human donor in good health. Some libraries in this study had Jurkat cell RNA spiked in. The sequenced sample was naive CD8+ T cells from blood, with Jurkat cell RNA spiked in. Specified subset: FACS-sorted CD8+CD4-CCR7+CD45RA+ naive T cells. The CDR3 nucleotides read TGTGCCAGCAAGGCCCCCAGCGGGAGCCATGAGCAGATCTTC. Translation: CASKAPSGSHEQIF.